One sample yielded the 18 T cell receptor beta chains listed below, sequenced in a study of shared clonotypes between healthy human individuals. Repertoires were generated with immunoSEQ multiplex PCR, while TCRdb's copy carries only in-frame clones and drops some. This sample carries a few million clones, around 93% of them seen once, and the ten largest clones take approximately 1.7%. In the naive CD8 group, cells lacked CD45RO and were positively selected for CCR7, so terminally differentiated effector memory CD45RA+ cells were left out. Source material: naive CD8+ T cells from PBMCs. These receptors all stem from a man in his late teens or twenties in good health. Some clones in this sample may be carry-over from other donors' samples.

The J gene is TRBJ2-3, the V gene TRBV10-3; TRBD1 agrees at 7 bases. CDR1 is ENHRY and CDR2 is SYGVKD in the germline V gene. Trimming at V came to 0 bases and at J to 5 bases, leaving 5 bases not matched to a gene. CDR3 length: 15 residues. CDR3 sequence reads: CAISESVRGKDTQYF. As DNA, the CDR3 is TGTGCCATCAGTGAGTCTGTCAGGGGGAAAGATACGCAGTATTTT.

The V and J genes are TRBV5-6 and TRBJ2-7; tentatively, D is TRBD2 (6 bases). V lost 1 base, J lost 6 bases, and 8 bases lay in between. The CDR3 is made up of 12 amino acids. Germline V gene lookup returns CDR1 SGHDT and CDR2 YYEEEE. The CDR3, as DNA: TGTGCCAGCAGCTTGCCCGGGAGCGAGCAGTACTTC. Amino acids: CASSLPGSEQYF.

This clone was observed once. This sequence joins TRBV27 and TRBJ1-5; a possible D gene is TRBD1 (5 bases). The germline CDR1 and CDR2 sequences are MNHEY and SMNVEV (reference sequence). V was trimmed by 5 bases and J by 7 bases, leaving 12 bases between them. The CDR3 is 13 residues long. The CDR3 here is CASSTEGLQPQHF. The CDR3, as DNA: TGTGCCAGCAGTACAGAGGGGTTGCAGCCCCAGCATTTT.

This rearrangement joins TRBV2 to TRBJ2-3; 8 bases agree with TRBD1. Germline lookup yields CDR1 SNHLY and CDR2 FYNNEI. Trimming took 10 bases from V and 2 from J; bases not matched to a gene: 8. The CDR3 spans 14 residues. The CDR3 protein is CATPDREYTDTQYF. CDR3 DNA: TGTGCCACCCCGGACAGGGAATACACAGATACGCAGTATTTT.

The rearrangement links TRBV5-1 to TRBJ2-3, with D tentatively TRBD2 (6 bases). The CDR3 loop spans 16 amino acids. Germline CDR1 reads SGHRS; CDR2 reads YFSETQ. V was pared by 4 bases and J by 0 bases, with 15 bases between. This CDR3 is CASSPSGESSTDTQYF. DNA of the CDR3: TGCGCCAGCAGCCCCTCGGGGGAGTCAAGCACAGATACGCAGTATTTT.

This chain's CDR3 is CASSESGQDYGYTF. The CDR3, as DNA: TGTGCCAGCAGCGAATCGGGACAGGACTATGGCTACACCTTC. The rearrangement uses TRBV9 and TRBJ1-2; TRBD1 aligns across 8 bases. Trimming cost V 3 bases and J 3 bases; bases outside gene matches: 4. The CDR3 covers 14 residues. Germline V gene sequence: CDR1 SGDLS, CDR2 YYNGEE.

The chain uses TRBV6-6 and TRBJ2-7, with 10 bases lining up with TRBD1. Looked up from germline, CDR1 is MNHNY and CDR2 is SVGAGI (reference sequence). CDR3 length: 14 amino acids. Unmatched junction bases numbered 5, after V lost 6 bases and J lost 3 bases. CDR3 amino acids: CASSPDRGFYEQYF. The CDR3 nucleotides are TGTGCCAGCAGCCCGGACAGGGGGTTCTACGAGCAGTACTTC.

J is TRBJ2-2 and V is TRBV4-2; the D gene is possibly TRBD1 (5 bases). V was pared by 4 bases and J by 0 bases, with 6 bases between. Germline CDR1 is LGHNA and CDR2 is YNFKEQ. The CDR3 sequence is 14 residues long. The CDR3 region is CASSPRANTGELFF. For the CDR3, the DNA is TGTGCCAGCAGCCCCAGGGCGAACACCGGGGAGCTGTTTTTT.

This clone has only a few counts. This rearrangement joins TRBV13 to TRBJ2-1; tentative D call: TRBD2 (6 bases). Trimming cost V 6 bases and J 8 bases, with 20 bases left between them. CDR1 and CDR2 (germline): PRHDT, FYEKMQ (reference sequence). The CDR3 runs to 15 residues. The CDR3: CASRSGTPLWDEQFF. CDR3 DNA: TGTGCCAGCAGATCCGGGACTCCGCTTTGGGATGAGCAGTTCTTC.

The rearrangement uses TRBV6-1 and TRBJ1-2; no reliable D call. There are 14 residues in the CDR3. Germline V gene lookup returns CDR1 MNHNS and CDR2 SASEGT. Deletions cut 8 bases from V and 7 bases from J, with 20 bases between. CDR3 protein: CASHEHPDLGGYTF. The CDR3 region has the DNA TGTGCCAGCCACGAACACCCGGACCTCGGTGGCTACACCTTC.

The chain joins TRBV15 to TRBJ1-2, with a weak D call TRBD1 (6 bases). The V end lost 1 base, the J end lost 3 bases, and 15 bases lay between the germline ends. This CDR3 comprises 16 residues. Germline V gives CDR1 LNHNV, CDR2 YYDKDF (reference sequence). The CDR3 DNA reads as TGTGCCACCAGCAGAGCTATAACAGGGAGCCACTATGGCTACACCTTC. The encoded protein is CATSRAITGSHYGYTF.

Note on this clone: Other DNA sequences in this sample translate to the same CDR3. The chain joins TRBV18 to TRBJ2-1, with D unresolved. V dropped 0 bases and J dropped 0 bases, with 6 bases sitting between them. This CDR3 comprises 15 residues. The germline V gene encodes CDR1 KGHSH and CDR2 LQKENI. CDR3 coding DNA: TGTGCCAGCTCACCACCTTCAGTCTCCTACAATGAGCAGTTCTTC. Translation: CASSPPSVSYNEQFF.

CDR3 coding DNA: TGTGCCAGCAGCTTAGTCTGGGGGGCCGAGCAGTACTTC. Amino acids: CASSLVWGAEQYF. The V gene is TRBV11-2, the J gene TRBJ2-7; tentatively, D is TRBD1 or TRBD2 (6 bases each). V lost 1 base and J lost 6, with 10 bases in between. Germline V gene lookup returns CDR1 SGHAT and CDR2 FQNNGV. CDR3 size: 13 residues.

This chain connects TRBV27 to TRBJ2-1, with a weak D call TRBD2 (6 bases). V was shortened by 4 bases and J by 6 bases, with 10 bases between the two germline ends. Germline assignment: CDR1 MNHEY and CDR2 SMNVEV (reference sequence). This CDR3 is 13 amino acids long. CDR3 nucleotides: TGTGCCAGCAGTTGGGTGGGGGGCAATGAGCAGTTCTTC. Protein sequence: CASSWVGGNEQFF.

This clone came up a few times. The rearrangement links TRBV11-2 to TRBJ1-1, with 8 bases that match TRBD1. With 5 bases clipped from V and 14 bases from J, the junction kept 13 bases outside the gene matches. The germline gives CDR1 SGHAT, CDR2 FQNNGV. This CDR3 has 13 amino acids. CDR3 region: CASSPRPGQGRFF. In DNA, the CDR3 is TGTGCCAGCAGCCCCCGCCCAGGACAGGGTCGATTCTTT.

The chain combines TRBV15 with TRBJ2-1, with D possibly being TRBD2 (5 bases). The germline gives CDR1 LNHNV, CDR2 YYDKDF (reference sequence). V lost 5 bases to trimming and J lost 8 bases, with 16 bases between them. This CDR3 region has 14 residues. CDR3 residues: CATSVRTSLDEQFF. CDR3 coding DNA: TGTGCCACCAGCGTAAGAACTAGTCTGGATGAGCAGTTCTTC.

The V call is TRBV7-9, the J call TRBJ2-5, with 7 bases fitting TRBD1. The CDR3 consists of 16 residues. V lost 5 bases, J lost 2 bases, and 11 bases stayed unmatched. Per the germline V gene, CDR1 is SEHNR and CDR2 is FQNEAQ (reference sequence). This chain's CDR3 is CASSPTGVLLQETQYF. CDR3 nucleotides: TGTGCCAGCAGCCCTACAGGGGTCCTACTACAAGAGACCCAGTACTTC.

The V and J genes are TRBV27 and TRBJ2-1; 12 positions agree with TRBD2. CDR1 and CDR2 from the germline V gene are MNHEY and SMNVEV (reference sequence). CDR3 length equals 14 residues. J lost 9 bases, V lost 3 bases, and 3 bases had no gene match. For the CDR3, the DNA is TGTGCCAGCAGTTTGACTAGCGGGAGATTTGAGCAGTTCTTC. It encodes CASSLTSGRFEQFF.